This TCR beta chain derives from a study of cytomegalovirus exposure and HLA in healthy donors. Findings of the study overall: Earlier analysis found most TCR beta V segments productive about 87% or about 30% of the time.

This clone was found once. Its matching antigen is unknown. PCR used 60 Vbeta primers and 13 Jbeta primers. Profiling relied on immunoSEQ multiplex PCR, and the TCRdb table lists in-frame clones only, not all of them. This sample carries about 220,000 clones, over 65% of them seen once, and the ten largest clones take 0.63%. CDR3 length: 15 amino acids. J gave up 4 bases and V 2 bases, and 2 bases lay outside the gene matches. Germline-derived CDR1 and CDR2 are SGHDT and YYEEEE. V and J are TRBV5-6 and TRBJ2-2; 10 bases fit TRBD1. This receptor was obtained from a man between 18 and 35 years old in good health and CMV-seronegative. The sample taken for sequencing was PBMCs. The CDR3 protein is CASSFGTGATGELFF. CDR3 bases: TGTGCCAGCAGCTTCGGGACAGGGGCCACCGGGGAGCTGTTTTTT.